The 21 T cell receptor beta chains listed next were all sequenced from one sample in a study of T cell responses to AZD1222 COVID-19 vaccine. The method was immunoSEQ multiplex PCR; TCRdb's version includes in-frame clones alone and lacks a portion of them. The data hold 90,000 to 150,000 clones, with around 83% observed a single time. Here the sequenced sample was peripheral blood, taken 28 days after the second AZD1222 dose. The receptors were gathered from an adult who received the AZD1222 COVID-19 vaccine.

The chain's CDR3 is CSVVGQGFDEQYF. CDR3 coding DNA: TGCAGCGTTGTGGGACAGGGGTTCGACGAGCAGTACTTC. This chain uses TRBV29-1 with TRBJ2-7; 10 nucleotides match TRBD1. CDR1 and CDR2 (germline): SQVTM, ANQGSEA. This CDR3 contains 13 residues. With 4 bases clipped from V and 5 bases from J, the junction kept 5 bases outside the gene matches.

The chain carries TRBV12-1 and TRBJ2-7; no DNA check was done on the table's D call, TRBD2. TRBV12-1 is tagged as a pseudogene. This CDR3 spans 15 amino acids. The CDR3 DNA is TGTGCCAGCAGCTTTGCGTCTTATAGAGCCTACGAGCAGTACTTC. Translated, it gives CASSFASYRAYEQYF.

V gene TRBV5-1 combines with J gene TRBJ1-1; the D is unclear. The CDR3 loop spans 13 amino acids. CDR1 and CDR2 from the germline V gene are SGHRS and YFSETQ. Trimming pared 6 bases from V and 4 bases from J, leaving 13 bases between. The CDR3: CASISTEGTEAFF. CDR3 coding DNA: TGCGCCAGCATCTCCACAGAGGGCACTGAAGCTTTCTTT. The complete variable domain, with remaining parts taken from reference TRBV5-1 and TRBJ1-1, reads KAGVTQTPRYLIKTRGQQVTLSCSPISGHRSVSWYQQTPGQGLQFLFEYFSETQRNKGNFPGRFSGRQFSNSRSEMNVSTLELGDSALYLCASISTEGTEAFFGQGTRLTVV.

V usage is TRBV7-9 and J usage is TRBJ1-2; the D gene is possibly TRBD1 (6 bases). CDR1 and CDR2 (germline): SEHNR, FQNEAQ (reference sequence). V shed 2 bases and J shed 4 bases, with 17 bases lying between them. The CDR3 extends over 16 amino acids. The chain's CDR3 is CASSLSAGGASYGYTF. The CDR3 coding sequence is TGTGCCAGCAGCTTATCCGCTGGGGGCGCAAGCTATGGCTACACCTTC.

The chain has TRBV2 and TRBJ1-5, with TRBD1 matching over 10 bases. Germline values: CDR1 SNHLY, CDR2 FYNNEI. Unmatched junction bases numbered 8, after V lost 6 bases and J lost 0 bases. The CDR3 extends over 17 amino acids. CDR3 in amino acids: CASRYGQGVYSNQPQHF. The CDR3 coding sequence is TGTGCCAGCAGATACGGACAGGGGGTTTATAGCAATCAGCCCCAGCATTTT.

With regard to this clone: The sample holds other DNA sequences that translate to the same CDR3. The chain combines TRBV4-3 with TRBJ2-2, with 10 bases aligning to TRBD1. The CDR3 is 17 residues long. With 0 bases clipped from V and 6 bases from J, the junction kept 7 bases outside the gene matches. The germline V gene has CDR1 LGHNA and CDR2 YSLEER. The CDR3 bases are TGCGCCAGCAGCCAAGATGCGACAGGGGGCGCCTCCGGGGAGCTGTTTTTT. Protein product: CASSQDATGGASGELFF.

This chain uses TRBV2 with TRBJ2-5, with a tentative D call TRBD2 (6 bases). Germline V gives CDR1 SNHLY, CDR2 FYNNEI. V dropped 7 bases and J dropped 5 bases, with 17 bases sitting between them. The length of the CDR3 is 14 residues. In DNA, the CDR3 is TGTGCCAGCACGCAAACGCGGGGTCAGGAGACCCAGTACTTC. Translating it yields CASTQTRGQETQYF. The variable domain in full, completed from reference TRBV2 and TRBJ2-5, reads EPEVTQTPSHQVTQMGQEVILRCVPISNHLYFYWYRQILGQKVEFLVSFYNNEISEKSEIFDDQFSVERPDGSNFTLKIRSTKLEDSAMYFCASTQTRGQETQYFGPGTRLLVL.

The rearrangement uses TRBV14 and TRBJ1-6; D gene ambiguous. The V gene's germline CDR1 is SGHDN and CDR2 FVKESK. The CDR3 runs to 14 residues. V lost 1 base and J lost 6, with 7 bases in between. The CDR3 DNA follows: TGTGCCAGCAGCCAAGGGCTAACTAATTCACCCCTCCACTTT. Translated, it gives CASSQGLTNSPLHF.

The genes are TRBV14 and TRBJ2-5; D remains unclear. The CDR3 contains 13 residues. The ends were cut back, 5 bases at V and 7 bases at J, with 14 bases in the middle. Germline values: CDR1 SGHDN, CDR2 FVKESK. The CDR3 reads CASSYLKKGTQYF. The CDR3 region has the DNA TGTGCCAGCAGCTATCTTAAAAAGGGGACCCAGTACTTC.

The chain's CDR3 is CASSLDLSNQPQHF. In nucleotides, the CDR3 is TGTGCCAGCAGCTTGGACCTCAGCAATCAGCCCCAGCATTTT. V is TRBV7-2 and J is TRBJ1-5, with no clear D. The CDR3 loop spans 14 amino acids. Trimming left V 3 bases short and J 1 base short, with 7 bases between. Per germline, CDR1 SGHTA and CDR2 FQGNSA.

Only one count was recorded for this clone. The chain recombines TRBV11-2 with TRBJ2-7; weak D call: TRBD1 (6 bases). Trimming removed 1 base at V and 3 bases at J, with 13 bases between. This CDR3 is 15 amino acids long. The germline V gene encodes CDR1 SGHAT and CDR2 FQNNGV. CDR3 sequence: CASSLATGTIYEQYF. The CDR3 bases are TGTGCCAGCAGCTTAGCTACCGGGACAATCTACGAGCAGTACTTC. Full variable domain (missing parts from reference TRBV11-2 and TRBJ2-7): EAGVAQSPRYKIIEKRQSVAFWCNPISGHATLYWYQQILGQGPKLLIQFQNNGVVDDSQLPKDRFSAERLKGVDSTLKIQPAKLEDSAVYLCASSLATGTIYEQYFGPGTRLTVT.

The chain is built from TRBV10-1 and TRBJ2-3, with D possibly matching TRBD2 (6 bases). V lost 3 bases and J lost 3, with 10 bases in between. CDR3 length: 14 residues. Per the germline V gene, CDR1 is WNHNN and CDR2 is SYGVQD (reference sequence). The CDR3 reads CASSEGTVTDTQYF. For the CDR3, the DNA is TGCGCCAGCAGTGAAGGGACTGTAACAGATACGCAGTATTTT.

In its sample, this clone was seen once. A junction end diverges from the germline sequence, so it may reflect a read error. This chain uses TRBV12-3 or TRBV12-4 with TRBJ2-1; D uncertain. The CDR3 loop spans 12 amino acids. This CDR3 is CTSSRYRNEQFF. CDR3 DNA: TGTACCAGCAGCCGATACAGAAATGAGCAGTTCTTC.

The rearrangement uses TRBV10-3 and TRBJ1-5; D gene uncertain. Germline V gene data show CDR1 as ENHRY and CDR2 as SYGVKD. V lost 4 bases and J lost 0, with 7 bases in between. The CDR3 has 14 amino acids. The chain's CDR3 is CAISGGDSNQPQHF. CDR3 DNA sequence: TGTGCCATCAGTGGGGGAGATAGCAATCAGCCCCAGCATTTT.

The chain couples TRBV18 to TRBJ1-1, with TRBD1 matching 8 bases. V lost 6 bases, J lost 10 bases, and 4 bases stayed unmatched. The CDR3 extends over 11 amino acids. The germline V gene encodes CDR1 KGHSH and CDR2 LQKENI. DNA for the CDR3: TGTGCCAGCTCTCAAGACAGGGGAGCTTTCTTT. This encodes CASSQDRGAFF.

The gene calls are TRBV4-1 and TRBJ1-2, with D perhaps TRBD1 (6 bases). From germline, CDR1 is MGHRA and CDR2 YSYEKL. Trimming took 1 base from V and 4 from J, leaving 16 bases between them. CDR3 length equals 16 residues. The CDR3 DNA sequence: TGCGCCAGCAGCCAAGGGGGGGCAGGGAGGCTCTATGGCTACACCTTC. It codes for CASSQGGAGRLYGYTF.

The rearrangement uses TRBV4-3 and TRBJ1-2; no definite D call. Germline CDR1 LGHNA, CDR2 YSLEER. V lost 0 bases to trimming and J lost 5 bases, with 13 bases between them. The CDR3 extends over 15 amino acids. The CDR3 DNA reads TGCGCCAGCAGCCAAGATCGGTCACTGAGGTATGGCTACACCTTC. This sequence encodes CASSQDRSLRYGYTF.

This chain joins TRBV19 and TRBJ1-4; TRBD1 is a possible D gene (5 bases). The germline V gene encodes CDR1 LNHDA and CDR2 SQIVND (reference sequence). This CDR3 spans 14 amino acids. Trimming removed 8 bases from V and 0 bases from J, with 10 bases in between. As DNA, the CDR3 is TGTGCCAGTGGGGAGGGACCAACTAATGAAAAACTGTTTTTT. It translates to CASGEGPTNEKLFF.

The CDR3 spells CASREPTGFSYEQYF. CDR3 nucleotide sequence: TGTGCCAGCAGGGAACCTACAGGGTTCTCCTACGAGCAGTACTTC. The rearrangement links TRBV2 to TRBJ2-7; perhaps TRBD1 as D (6 bases). V was pared by 6 bases and J by 0 bases, with 15 bases between. The CDR3 is made up of 15 amino acids. Germline V gene data show CDR1 as SNHLY and CDR2 as FYNNEI.

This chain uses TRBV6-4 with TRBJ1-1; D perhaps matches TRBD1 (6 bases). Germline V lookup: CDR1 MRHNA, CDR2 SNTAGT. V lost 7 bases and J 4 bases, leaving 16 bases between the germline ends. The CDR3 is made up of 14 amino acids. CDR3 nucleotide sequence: TGTGCCAGCAAGTTAGGAAACAGGGCCACTGAAGCTTTCTTT. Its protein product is CASKLGNRATEAFF.

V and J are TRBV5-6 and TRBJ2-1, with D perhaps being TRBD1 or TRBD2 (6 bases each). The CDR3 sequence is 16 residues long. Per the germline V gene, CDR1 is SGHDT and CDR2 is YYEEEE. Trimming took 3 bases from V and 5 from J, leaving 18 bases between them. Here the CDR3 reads CASSWGPGAENNEQFF. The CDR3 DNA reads TGTGCCAGCAGCTGGGGGCCGGGAGCAGAGAACAATGAGCAGTTCTTC.